Here is one TCR beta chain with its context. This entry is derived from a study of blood T cell repertoires in COVID-19. Seattle researchers signed up patients amid active infection and tracked them longitudinally. CDR1 MDHEN and CDR2 SYDVKM come from the germline V gene. This CDR3 comprises 13 residues. With 2 bases clipped from V and 7 bases from J, the junction kept 4 bases outside the gene matches. Study processing details: Estimated nucleated cell counts came from reference gene primer amplification. Measured with immunoSEQ multiplex PCR; TCRdb has only the in-frame clones, and not every one. Clone size and the V and J calls come from that table; the DNA yielded D and trimming. This sample yields fewer than 250,000 clones, of which around 80% are seen a single time; over 9.5% belongs to the top ten.

This clonotype originated in a woman older than 75 with COVID-19, enrolled during active disease. Sequenced sample: peripheral blood. The J gene is TRBJ1-2, the V gene TRBV28, with 7 bases fitting TRBD1. The CDR3 loop is CASSLLSGGGYTF. The CDR3, as DNA: TGTGCCAGCAGTTTACTATCAGGGGGTGGCTACACCTTC.